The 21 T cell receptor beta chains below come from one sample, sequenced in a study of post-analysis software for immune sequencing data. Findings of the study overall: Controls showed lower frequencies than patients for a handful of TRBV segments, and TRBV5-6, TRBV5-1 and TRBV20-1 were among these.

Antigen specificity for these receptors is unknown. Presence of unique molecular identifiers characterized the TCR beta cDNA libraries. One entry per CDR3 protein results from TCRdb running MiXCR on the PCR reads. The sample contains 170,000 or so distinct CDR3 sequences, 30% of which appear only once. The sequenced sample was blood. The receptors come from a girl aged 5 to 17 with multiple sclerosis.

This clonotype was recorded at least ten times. As DNA, the CDR3 is TGTGCCAGCAGTCGGGTGGGAGGTGGCACAGATACGCAGTATTTT. Translated, it gives CASSRVGGGTDTQYF. The chain employs TRBV12-3 or TRBV12-4 and TRBJ2-3; possible D gene TRBD2, 6 bases. V was shortened by 5 bases and J by 1 base, with 13 bases between the two germline ends. The CDR3 length is 15 residues.

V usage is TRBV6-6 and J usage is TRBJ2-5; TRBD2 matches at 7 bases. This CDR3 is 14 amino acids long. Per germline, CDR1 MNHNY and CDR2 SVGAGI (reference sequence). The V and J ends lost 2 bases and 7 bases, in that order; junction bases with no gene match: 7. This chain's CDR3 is CASSYGGGGGTQYF. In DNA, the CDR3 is TGTGCCAGCAGTTACGGCGGGGGAGGCGGGACCCAGTACTTC.

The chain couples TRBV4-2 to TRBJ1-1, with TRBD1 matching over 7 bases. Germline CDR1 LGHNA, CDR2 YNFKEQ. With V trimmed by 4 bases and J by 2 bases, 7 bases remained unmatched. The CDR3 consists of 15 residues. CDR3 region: CASSLPGTDNTEAFF. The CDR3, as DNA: TGTGCCAGCAGCCTCCCCGGGACAGACAACACTGAAGCTTTCTTT.

CDR3 in DNA: TGTGCCAGCAGCTTAGCCGGCCACAATCAGCCCCAGCATTTT. It specifies CASSLAGHNQPQHF. This chain links TRBV7-8 with TRBJ1-5; D gene ambiguous. Germline V gene sequence: CDR1 SGHVS, CDR2 FQNEAQ. Trimming cost V 0 bases and J 3 bases, with 6 bases left between them. The CDR3 runs 14 residues. The full variable domain, completed using reference TRBV7-8 and TRBJ1-5, is GAGVSQSPRYKVAKRGQDVALRCDPISGHVSLFWYQQALGQGPEFLTYFQNEAQLDKSGLPSDRFFAERPEGSVSTLKIQRTQQEDSAVYLCASSLAGHNQPQHFGDGTRLSIL.

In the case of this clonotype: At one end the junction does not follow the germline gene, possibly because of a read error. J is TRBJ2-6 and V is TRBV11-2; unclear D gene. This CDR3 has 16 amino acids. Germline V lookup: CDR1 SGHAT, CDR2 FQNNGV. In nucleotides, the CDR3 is TGTGCCGGCAGCTTAGTGTCTAGGTCTGGGGCCAACGTCCTGACTTTC. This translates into CAGSLVSRSGANVLTF. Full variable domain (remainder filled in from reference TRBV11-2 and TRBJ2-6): EAGVAQSPRYKIIEKRQSVAFWCNPISGHATLYWYQQILGQGPKLLIQFQNNGVVDDSQLPKDRFSAERLKGVDSTLKIQPAKLEDSAVYLCAGSLVSRSGANVLTFGAGSRLTVL.

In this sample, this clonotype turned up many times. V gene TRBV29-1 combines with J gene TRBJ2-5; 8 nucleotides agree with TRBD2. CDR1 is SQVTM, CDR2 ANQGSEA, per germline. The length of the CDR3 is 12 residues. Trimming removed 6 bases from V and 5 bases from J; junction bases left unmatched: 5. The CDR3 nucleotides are TGCAGCGTGGATGAGCGGGGGGAGACCCAGTACTTC. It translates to CSVDERGETQYF.

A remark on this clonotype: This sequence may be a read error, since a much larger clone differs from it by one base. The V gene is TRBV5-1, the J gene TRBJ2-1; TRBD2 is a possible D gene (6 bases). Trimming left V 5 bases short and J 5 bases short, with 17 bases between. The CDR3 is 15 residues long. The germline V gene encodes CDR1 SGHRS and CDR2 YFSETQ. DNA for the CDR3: TGCGCCAGCAGACCTGCGGGATGTACCGACAATGAGCAGTTCTTC. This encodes CASRPAGCTDNEQFF.

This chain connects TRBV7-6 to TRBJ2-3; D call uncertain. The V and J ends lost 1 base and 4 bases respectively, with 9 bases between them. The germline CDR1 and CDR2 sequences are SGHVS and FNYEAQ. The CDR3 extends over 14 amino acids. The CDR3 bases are TGTGCCAGCAGCTTAGAAGTAGGACCAGATACGCAGTATTTT. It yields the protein CASSLEVGPDTQYF. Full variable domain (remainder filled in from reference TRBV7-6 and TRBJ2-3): GAGVSQSPRYKVTKRGQDVALRCDPISGHVSLYWYRQALGQGPEFLTYFNYEAQQDKSGLPNDRFSAERPEGSISTLTIQRTEQRDSAMYRCASSLEVGPDTQYFGPGTRLTVL.

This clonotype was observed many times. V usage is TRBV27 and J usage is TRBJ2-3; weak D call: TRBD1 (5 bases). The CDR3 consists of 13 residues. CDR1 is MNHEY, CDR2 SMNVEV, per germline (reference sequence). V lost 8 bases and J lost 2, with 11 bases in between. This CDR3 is CASFGAPTDTQYF. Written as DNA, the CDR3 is TGTGCCAGCTTTGGGGCTCCCACAGATACGCAGTATTTT.

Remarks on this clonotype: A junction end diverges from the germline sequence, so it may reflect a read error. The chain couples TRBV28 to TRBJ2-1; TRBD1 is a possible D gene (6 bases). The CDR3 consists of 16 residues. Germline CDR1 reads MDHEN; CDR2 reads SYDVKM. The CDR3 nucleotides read TGTGCCGGCAGTCCCCCCAGGGGTCCCCCTTACAATGAGCAGTTCTTC. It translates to CAGSPPRGPPYNEQFF.

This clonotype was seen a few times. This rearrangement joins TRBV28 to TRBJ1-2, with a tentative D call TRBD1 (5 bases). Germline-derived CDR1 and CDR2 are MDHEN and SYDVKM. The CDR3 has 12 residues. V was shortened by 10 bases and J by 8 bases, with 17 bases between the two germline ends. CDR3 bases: TGTGCCAATCAGGGCGGCCAATCGGGCTACACCTTC. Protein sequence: CANQGGQSGYTF.

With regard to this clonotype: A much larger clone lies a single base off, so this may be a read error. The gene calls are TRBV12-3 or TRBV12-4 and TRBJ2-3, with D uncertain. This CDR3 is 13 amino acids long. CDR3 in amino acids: CASNEFGTDAQYF. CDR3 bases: TGTGCCAGCAACGAATTCGGCACAGATGCGCAGTATTTT.

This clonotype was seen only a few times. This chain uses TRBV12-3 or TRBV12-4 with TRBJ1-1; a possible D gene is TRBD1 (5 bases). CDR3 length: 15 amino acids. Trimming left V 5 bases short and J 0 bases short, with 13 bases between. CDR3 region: CASSPLQGMNTEAFF. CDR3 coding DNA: TGTGCCAGCAGTCCCCTCCAGGGTATGAACACTGAAGCTTTCTTT.

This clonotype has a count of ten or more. The CDR3: CASRGQGAGGYTF. In nucleotides, the CDR3 is TGTGCCAGCAGGGGACAGGGGGCTGGTGGCTACACCTTC. The gene calls are TRBV12-3 or TRBV12-4 and TRBJ1-2, with 12 positions matching TRBD1. This CDR3 is built from 13 residues. Trimming took 6 bases from V and 7 from J; bases not matched to a gene: 3.

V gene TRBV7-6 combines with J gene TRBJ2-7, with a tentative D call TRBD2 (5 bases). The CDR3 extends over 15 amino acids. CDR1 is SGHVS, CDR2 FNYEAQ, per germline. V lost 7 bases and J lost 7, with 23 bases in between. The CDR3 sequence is CASTVTSNSYNEQYF. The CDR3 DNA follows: TGTGCCAGCACCGTTACTAGTAACTCCTACAATGAGCAGTACTTC.

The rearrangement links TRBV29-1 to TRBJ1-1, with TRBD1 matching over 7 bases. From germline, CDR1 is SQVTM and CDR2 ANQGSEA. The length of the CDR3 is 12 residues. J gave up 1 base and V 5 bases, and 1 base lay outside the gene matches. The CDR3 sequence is CSVRTGNTEAFF. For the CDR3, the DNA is TGCAGCGTTCGGACAGGGAACACTGAAGCTTTCTTT.

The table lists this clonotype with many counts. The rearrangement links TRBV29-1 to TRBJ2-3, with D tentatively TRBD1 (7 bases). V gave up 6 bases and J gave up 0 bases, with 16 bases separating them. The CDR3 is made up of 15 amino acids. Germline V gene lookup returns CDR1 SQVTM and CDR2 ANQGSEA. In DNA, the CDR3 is TGCAGCGTCCAAGGAGGGGGACAGAGCACAGATACGCAGTATTTT. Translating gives CSVQGGGQSTDTQYF.

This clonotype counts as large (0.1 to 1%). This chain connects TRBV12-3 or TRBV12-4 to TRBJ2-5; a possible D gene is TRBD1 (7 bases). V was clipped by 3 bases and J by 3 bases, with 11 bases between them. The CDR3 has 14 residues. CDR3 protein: CASSFVRGEETQYF. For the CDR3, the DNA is TGTGCCAGCAGTTTTGTCAGGGGGGAAGAGACCCAGTACTTC.

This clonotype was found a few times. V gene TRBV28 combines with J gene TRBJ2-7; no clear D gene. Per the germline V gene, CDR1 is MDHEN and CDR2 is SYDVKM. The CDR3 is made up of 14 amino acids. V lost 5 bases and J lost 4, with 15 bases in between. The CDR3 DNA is TGTGCCAGCAGTAGGTCAGGATTACGGTACGAGCAGTACTTC. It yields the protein CASSRSGLRYEQYF.

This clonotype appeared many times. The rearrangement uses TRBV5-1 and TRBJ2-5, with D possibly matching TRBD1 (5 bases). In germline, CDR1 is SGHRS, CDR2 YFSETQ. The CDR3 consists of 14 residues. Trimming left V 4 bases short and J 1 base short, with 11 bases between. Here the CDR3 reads CASSTTGVQETQYF. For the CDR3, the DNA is TGCGCCAGCAGCACCACAGGAGTCCAAGAGACCCAGTACTTC.

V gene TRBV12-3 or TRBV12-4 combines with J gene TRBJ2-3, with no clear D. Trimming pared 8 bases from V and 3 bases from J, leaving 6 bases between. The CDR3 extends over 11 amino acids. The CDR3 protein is CASAVTDTQYF. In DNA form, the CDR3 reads TGTGCCAGCGCCGTTACAGATACGCAGTATTTT.